This T cell receptor beta chain was captured in a study of T cells of healthy individuals. Germline V lookup: CDR1 DFQATT, CDR2 SNEGSKA (reference sequence). J was trimmed by 4 bases and V by 6 bases; bases with no gene match: 3. CDR3 length: 12 amino acids. MiXCR, run by TCRdb on the 5' RACE reads, gives a single entry per CDR3 protein. The sample shows 63,000 or so distinct CDR3 sequences, 15% to 20% of them seen only once. This clonotype was detected ten times or more. The origin of this receptor is a human donor in good health. The rearrangement links TRBV20-1 to TRBJ1-2, with TRBD1 matching 9 bases. For the CDR3, the DNA is TGCAGTGCAGAGGACAGGGGCTATGGCTACACCTTC. It codes for CSAEDRGYGYTF.